Below are 27 T cell receptor beta chains sequenced from a single sample in a study of shared clonotypes between healthy human individuals. Method: immunoSEQ multiplex PCR; TCRdb's copy keeps in-frame clones and lacks some. In the table there are about 990,000 clones, about four fifths of which are singletons. The specimen sequenced was memory CD4+ T cells from PBMCs. Subset specified: CD45RA-negative fraction. The receptors derive from a man aged 18 to 35 in good health. Some clones in this sample may be carry-over from other donors' samples.

This rearrangement joins TRBV6-6 to TRBJ2-1; D ambiguous. Trimming left V 5 bases short and J 5 bases short, with 19 bases between. CDR3 size: 16 residues. Germline-derived CDR1 and CDR2 are MNHNY and SVGAGI (reference sequence). CDR3 coding DNA: TGTGCCAGCAGTCTAAGGTCCGGGCCTCGCAACAATGAGCAGTTCTTC. Its protein product is CASSLRSGPRNNEQFF.

Comments on this clone: This probably arose from a read error, given a far larger clone one base away. The V and J genes are TRBV28 and TRBJ2-5, with unresolved D. Germline CDR1 MDHEN, CDR2 SYDVKM. The CDR3 is made up of 14 amino acids. The ends were cut back, 3 bases at V and 5 bases at J, with 13 bases in the middle. The CDR3 region is CASSFVYNAETQYF. DNA for the CDR3: TGTGCCAGCAGTTTTGTTTATAACGCTGAGACCCAGTACTTC. Variable domain in full (rest from reference TRBV28 and TRBJ2-5): DVKVTQSSRYLVKRTGEKVFLECVQDMDHENMFWYRQDPGLGLRLIYFSYDVKMKEKGDIPEGYSVSREKKERFSLILESASTNQTSMYLCASSFVYNAETQYFGPGTRLLVL.

This rearrangement joins TRBV10-3 to TRBJ1-1, with no clear D. This CDR3 has 15 amino acids. Per the germline V gene, CDR1 is ENHRY and CDR2 is SYGVKD. The germline V and J ends were trimmed by 0 bases and 1 base, with 9 bases remaining between them. CDR3 sequence reads: CAISESKDGNTEAFF. Here the CDR3 DNA reads TGTGCCATCAGTGAGTCGAAGGATGGGAACACTGAAGCTTTCTTT.

The CDR3 spells CASSLDRVTDTQYF. The CDR3 DNA follows: TGTGCCAGCAGCTTAGACAGGGTCACAGATACGCAGTATTTT. The rearrangement links TRBV5-6 to TRBJ2-3; TRBD1 matches at 7 bases. V shed 2 bases and J 2 bases; nucleotides not matched to a gene: 2. Germline CDR1 is SGHDT and CDR2 is YYEEEE. CDR3 length: 14 amino acids.

This clone was found once. The V and J genes are TRBV4-1 and TRBJ2-7; D is tentatively TRBD1 or TRBD2 (5 bases each). The length of the CDR3 is 15 residues. V lost 2 bases and J lost 9, with 20 bases in between. From germline, CDR1 is MGHRA and CDR2 YSYEKL. The CDR3 protein is CASSQSSGTAVTQYF. The CDR3 DNA follows: TGCGCCAGCAGCCAAAGCTCCGGGACGGCCGTAACGCAGTACTTC.

The rearrangement links TRBV19 to TRBJ2-7; 8 nucleotides agree with TRBD1. CDR3 length equals 14 residues. V dropped 3 bases and J dropped 4; count of bases not matched to a gene: 5. Per germline, CDR1 LNHDA and CDR2 SQIVND (reference sequence). Written as DNA, the CDR3 is TGTGCCAGTAGTATTCAGGGGGCGCATTACGAGCAGTACTTC. This translates into CASSIQGAHYEQYF. Using reference TRBV19 and TRBJ2-7 for the parts outside the CDR3, the full variable domain is DGGITQSPKYLFRKEGQNVTLSCEQNLNHDAMYWYRQDPGQGLRLIYYSQIVNDFQKGDIAEGYSVSREKKESFPLTVTSAQKNPTAFYLCASSIQGAHYEQYFGPGTRLTVT.

This chain uses TRBV27 with TRBJ1-5; D ambiguous. The CDR3 is made up of 16 amino acids. V shed 5 bases and J shed 2 bases, with 16 bases lying between them. CDR1 and CDR2 from the germline V gene are MNHEY and SMNVEV (reference sequence). The DNA of the CDR3 is TGTGCCAGCAGTCCCTCAAGGGCCGGCGGCAATCAGCCCCAGCATTTT. Encoded protein: CASSPSRAGGNQPQHF.

The chain joins TRBV7-3 to TRBJ2-6, with no clear D. Germline CDR1 reads SGHTA; CDR2 reads FQGTGA. Deletions cut 6 bases from V and 3 bases from J, with 12 bases between. This CDR3 spans 15 amino acids. CDR3 sequence reads: CASRSSGGGANVLTF. In DNA form, the CDR3 reads TGTGCCAGCAGGTCTTCGGGTGGTGGGGCCAACGTCCTGACTTTC.

The V gene is TRBV28, the J gene TRBJ1-3; D may be TRBD1 (5 bases). The V gene's germline CDR1 is MDHEN and CDR2 SYDVKM. With 7 bases removed from V and 3 bases from J, the gap between germline ends came to 16 bases. This CDR3 is built from 15 residues. As DNA, the CDR3 is TGTGCCAGCACCCTTGGGGGGTCTGGTGGAAACACCATATATTTT. Residues: CASTLGGSGGNTIYF.

As to this clone: This could be a read error, since a much larger clone is one nucleotide away. Other DNA sequences in the same sample also yield this CDR3. The chain employs TRBV28 and TRBJ1-5; D is unclear. V was trimmed by 6 bases and J by 1 base, leaving 4 bases between them. CDR3 size: 12 residues. Per the germline V gene, CDR1 is MDHEN and CDR2 is SYDVKM. CDR3 amino acids: CASSGSNQPQHF. CDR3 nucleotide sequence: TGTGCCAGCAGCGGGAGCAATCAGCCCCAGCATTTT.

This clone was seen a handful of times. The chain has TRBV4-2 and TRBJ1-5, with 8 bases aligning to TRBD1. The CDR3 is 15 residues long. CDR1 and CDR2 from the germline V gene are LGHNA and YNFKEQ. Trimming at V came to 4 bases and at J to 2 bases, leaving 4 bases not matched to a gene. The CDR3 reads CASSLAGQGNQPQHF. CDR3 sequence (DNA): TGTGCCAGCAGCCTGGCGGGACAGGGCAATCAGCCCCAGCATTTT.

The chain joins TRBV6-1 to TRBJ1-5, with D possibly being TRBD1 (6 bases). Per the germline V gene, CDR1 is MNHNS and CDR2 is SASEGT. V was pared by 2 bases and J by 3 bases, with 20 bases between. The length of the CDR3 is 18 residues. The CDR3: CASSEQPTNGQSNQPQHF. The DNA for the CDR3 is TGTGCCAGCAGTGAACAACCTACTAACGGACAGTCCAATCAGCCCCAGCATTTT.

As concerns this clone: A read error may account for a junction end that differs from germline. The chain links TRBV5-1 to TRBJ1-3; D possibly corresponds to TRBD1 (5 bases). CDR1 is SGHRS, CDR2 YFSETQ, per germline. This CDR3 contains 14 residues. CDR3 sequence reads: CASSLDNTANTIYF. For the CDR3, the DNA is TGCGCCAGCAGTTTGGACAACACCGCAAACACCATATATTTT.

This chain links TRBV18 with TRBJ2-6; D gene unclear. Germline V gene sequence: CDR1 KGHSH, CDR2 LQKENI. This CDR3 is built from 16 residues. V was clipped by 6 bases and J by 4 bases, with 16 bases between them. CDR3 in amino acids: CASSPVEASGANVLTF. In DNA form, the CDR3 reads TGTGCCAGCTCGCCCGTGGAAGCGTCCGGGGCCAACGTCCTGACTTTC.

This clone was counted once. A much more abundant neighbour one base away suggests this may be a read error. The chain links TRBV14 to TRBJ1-2; D might be TRBD1 (5 bases). In germline, CDR1 is SGHDN, CDR2 FVKESK. There are 13 residues in the CDR3. V lost 6 bases and J 4 bases, leaving 12 bases between the germline ends. CDR3 protein: CASSLGTSYGYTF. CDR3 nucleotides: TGTGCCAGCAGTCTCGGGACCTCCTATGGCTACACCTTC.

This clone was recorded once. J is TRBJ2-2 and V is TRBV6-5; D remains ambiguous. The V gene's germline CDR1 is MNHEY and CDR2 SVGAGI. CDR3 length equals 12 residues. V lost 6 bases to trimming and J lost 3 bases, with 5 bases between them. This chain's CDR3 is CASRWDTGELFF. In nucleotides, the CDR3 is TGTGCCAGCAGGTGGGACACCGGGGAGCTGTTTTTT.

The chain has TRBV7-2 and TRBJ1-5; a possible D gene is TRBD1 (5 bases). The CDR3 sequence is 17 residues long. The V gene lost 2 bases and the J gene lost 0 bases, with 14 bases spanning the gap. Germline V lookup: CDR1 SGHTA, CDR2 FQGNSA. The CDR3 protein is CASSLWVTGDSNQPQHF. As DNA, the CDR3 is TGTGCCAGCAGCTTATGGGTAACAGGAGATAGCAATCAGCCCCAGCATTTT.

This chain uses TRBV5-6 with TRBJ2-6; 7 nucleotides match TRBD1. The CDR3 totals 16 residues. Trimming removed 0 bases from V and 2 bases from J; junction bases left unmatched: 2. In germline, CDR1 is SGHDT, CDR2 YYEEEE. CDR3 protein: CASSLARGTGANVLTF. Here the CDR3 DNA reads TGTGCCAGCAGCTTGGCCAGGGGGACTGGGGCCAACGTCCTGACTTTC.

With respect to this clone: Other nucleotide sequences from this sample produce the same CDR3. CDR3 loop: CASSYGGGNQPQHF. CDR3 in DNA: TGTGCCAGCAGCTACGGGGGCGGGAATCAGCCCCAGCATTTT. The rearrangement links TRBV7-9 to TRBJ1-5; TRBD1 might be the D (6 bases). Trimming removed 4 bases at V and 4 bases at J, with 11 bases between. The V gene's germline CDR1 is SEHNR and CDR2 FQNEAQ (reference sequence). The CDR3 contains 14 residues.

The chain employs TRBV9 and TRBJ1-4; 9 bases are a match to TRBD1. With 3 bases clipped from V and 7 bases from J, the junction kept 7 bases outside the gene matches. CDR3 length equals 15 residues. Per germline, CDR1 SGDLS and CDR2 YYNGEE. This CDR3 reads CASSDLQGAGEKLFF. The CDR3, as DNA: TGTGCCAGCAGCGACCTACAGGGGGCGGGTGAAAAACTGTTTTTT.

V and J are TRBV2 and TRBJ2-1, with 7 bases aligning to TRBD2. The V gene end was trimmed by 7 bases and the J gene end by 9 bases; junction bases not matched to a gene: 9. Germline assignment: CDR1 SNHLY and CDR2 FYNNEI. There are 13 residues in the CDR3. The CDR3 DNA reads as TGTGCCAGCATCCGCGGGAGAGGTGGTGAGCAGTTCTTC. Its protein product is CASIRGRGGEQFF.

The chain combines TRBV11-2 with TRBJ2-3; 11 bases agree with TRBD2. Germline V gives CDR1 SGHAT, CDR2 FQNNGV. V trimming: 5 bases; J trimming: 0 bases; junction bases outside the gene matches: 13. This CDR3 region has 19 residues. CDR3 in DNA: TGTGCCAGCAGCCAAATGGCACTAGCGGGAGTGTTTAGCACAGATACGCAGTATTTT. Translated: CASSQMALAGVFSTDTQYF.

The rearrangement links TRBV28 to TRBJ1-2; possible D gene TRBD1, 5 bases. The germline V gene has CDR1 MDHEN and CDR2 SYDVKM. The CDR3 sequence is 14 residues long. The V end lost 5 bases, the J end lost 0 bases, and 10 bases lay between the germline ends. In DNA form, the CDR3 reads TGTGCCAGCAGTCGAGACAGCGCTAACTATGGCTACACCTTC. Amino acids: CASSRDSANYGYTF.

This clone showed up many times. The chain combines TRBV5-5 with TRBJ2-7, with 9 bases matching TRBD1. The CDR3 loop spans 17 amino acids. The germline gives CDR1 SGHKS, CDR2 YYEKEE (reference sequence). Germline trimming cut 4 bases from V and 6 bases from J; bases unmatched to any gene: 17. CDR3 coding DNA: TGTGCCAGCAGCCCGGCCCCCGGACAGGGGTTCCTTGGCGAGCAGTACTTC. This translates into CASSPAPGQGFLGEQYF. The whole variable domain, remainder taken from reference TRBV5-5 and TRBJ2-7, is DAGVTQSPTHLIKTRGQQVTLRCSPISGHKSVSWYQQVLGQGPQFIFQYYEKEERGRGNFPDRFSARQFPNYSSELNVNALLLGDSALYLCASSPAPGQGFLGEQYFGPGTRLTVT.

This chain uses TRBV7-2 with TRBJ1-5; the D is unclear. The CDR3 runs to 14 residues. The V gene's germline CDR1 is SGHTA and CDR2 FQGNSA. V lost 2 bases, J lost 2 bases, and 7 bases lay in between. The CDR3 loop is CASSLYQGNQPQHF. CDR3 coding DNA: TGTGCCAGCAGCTTATACCAGGGCAATCAGCCCCAGCATTTT.

Many counts were recorded for this clone. This rearrangement joins TRBV7-9 to TRBJ1-1, with 9 bases identical to TRBD1. In germline, CDR1 is SEHNR, CDR2 FQNEAQ (reference sequence). The CDR3 totals 16 residues. V lost 5 bases, J lost 4 bases, and 11 bases stayed unmatched. CDR3: CASSPGTGIRVTEAFF. The CDR3 bases are TGTGCCAGCAGCCCAGGGACAGGGATCAGGGTCACTGAAGCTTTCTTT.

This chain connects TRBV20-1 to TRBJ2-5; D is perhaps TRBD1 (6 bases). Germline V gene data show CDR1 as DFQATT and CDR2 as SNEGSKA (reference sequence). The CDR3 runs 11 residues. Trimming stripped 5 bases from V and 5 bases from J, with 9 bases between. CDR3 sequence (DNA): TGCAGTGCTCAGGGGCGCGAGACCCAGTACTTC. Amino acid sequence: CSAQGRETQYF.